Each of the 17 T cell receptor beta chains below was sequenced from the same sample in a study of blood T cell repertoires in COVID-19. Clones were read by immunoSEQ multiplex PCR, and TCRdb kept only the in-frame ones, dropping some. Of around 200,000 clones in the sample, around 80% were seen once. Material: peripheral blood. These receptors were obtained from a man aged 45-65 years with active or convalescent COVID-19.

V gene TRBV3-1 (or the pseudogene TRBV3-2) combines with J gene TRBJ2-4; perhaps TRBD2 as D (6 bases). Germline-derived CDR1 and CDR2 are LGHDT and YNNKEL (reference sequence). Trimming shortened V by 0 bases and J by 6 bases, and 12 bases separated the two germline ends. This CDR3 contains 15 residues. In nucleotides, the CDR3 is TGTGCCAGCAGCCAAGAACCGGGACTTAGAAACATTCAGTACTTC. Its protein is CASSQEPGLRNIQYF.

V is TRBV7-9 and J is TRBJ1-1; maybe TRBD1 (5 bases). The CDR3 runs 16 residues. From germline, CDR1 is SEHNR and CDR2 FQNEAQ (reference sequence). V was trimmed by 5 bases and J by 2 bases, leaving 18 bases between them. CDR3 amino acids: CASSPYPGRTNTEAFF. CDR3 DNA: TGTGCCAGCAGCCCCTACCCTGGACGGACAAACACTGAAGCTTTCTTT.

The chain joins TRBV14 to TRBJ2-2; D uncertain. The CDR3 has 13 residues. Trimming shortened V by 1 base and J by 4 bases, and 4 bases separated the two germline ends. The germline CDR1 and CDR2 sequences are SGHDN and FVKESK. CDR3 coding DNA: TGTGCCAGCAGCCAAGTCCGCACCGGGGAGCTGTTTTTT. Protein product: CASSQVRTGELFF.

The V gene is TRBV10-3, the J gene TRBJ2-5; D is unresolved. The germline V gene has CDR1 ENHRY and CDR2 SYGVKD. This CDR3 spans 16 amino acids. V was clipped by 3 bases and J by 0 bases, with 14 bases between them. CDR3 sequence reads: CAISDVPPLYQETQYF. In DNA form, the CDR3 reads TGTGCCATCAGTGACGTTCCCCCCCTGTACCAAGAGACCCAGTACTTC.

V usage is TRBV3-1 (or the pseudogene TRBV3-2) and J usage is TRBJ1-1, with a possible D match to TRBD1 (5 bases). The length of the CDR3 is 13 residues. Germline V gene lookup returns CDR1 LGHDT and CDR2 YNNKEL (reference sequence). Trimming stripped 7 bases from V and 6 bases from J, with 15 bases between. CDR3 DNA sequence: TGTGCCAGCACGCCCCAGGGCGGCGCTGAAGCTTTCTTT. Translated: CASTPQGGAEAFF.

The chain carries TRBV6-2 or TRBV6-3 and TRBJ1-1; TRBD1 might be the D (5 bases). The CDR3 runs 13 residues. Germline V gives CDR1 MNHEY, CDR2 SVGEGT. Trimming shortened V by 3 bases and J by 6 bases, and 11 bases separated the two germline ends. The DNA for the CDR3 is TGTGCCAGCAGTTATGGGGGGATCGCTGAAGCTTTCTTT. The encoded protein is CASSYGGIAEAFF.

This CDR3 reads CAISDGQGAHNEQFF. The CDR3 region has the DNA TGTGCCATCAGTGACGGACAGGGGGCCCACAATGAGCAGTTCTTC. This chain joins TRBV10-3 and TRBJ2-1, with 11 bases identical to TRBD1. The CDR3 is 15 residues long. V dropped 3 bases and J dropped 5; count of bases not matched to a gene: 3. Germline V lookup: CDR1 ENHRY, CDR2 SYGVKD.

The chain combines TRBV4-2 with TRBJ2-3; D remains ambiguous. The CDR3 runs to 16 residues. Trimming pared 0 bases from V and 2 bases from J, leaving 12 bases between. Germline V gene sequence: CDR1 LGHNA, CDR2 YNFKEQ. The CDR3 here is CASSQDLGGSTDTQYF. CDR3 nucleotide sequence: TGTGCCAGCAGCCAAGATCTCGGCGGTTCCACAGATACGCAGTATTTT.

The chain is built from TRBV25-1 and TRBJ2-7; possible D gene TRBD2, 6 bases. This CDR3 contains 14 residues. In germline, CDR1 is MGHDK, CDR2 SYGVNS. Trimming pared 4 bases from V and 4 bases from J, leaving 14 bases between. The CDR3 is CASSGRGGVYEQYF. CDR3 sequence (DNA): TGTGCCAGCAGTGGAAGGGGAGGAGTTTACGAGCAGTACTTC.

The chain uses TRBV6-5 and TRBJ1-4; D ambiguous. The ends were cut back, 2 bases at V and 7 bases at J, with 8 bases in the middle. The CDR3 is 13 residues long. The germline CDR1 and CDR2 sequences are MNHEY and SVGAGI. DNA for the CDR3: TGTGCCAGCAGTTACGCGGGGAGTGAAAAACTGTTTTTT. Protein product: CASSYAGSEKLFF.

The gene calls are TRBV9 and TRBJ2-2; TRBD1 agrees at 7 bases. Germline V gene sequence: CDR1 SGDLS, CDR2 YYNGEE. The CDR3 consists of 12 residues. J gave up 7 bases and V 3 bases, and 0 bases lay outside the gene matches. The CDR3 protein is CASSDRGGELFF. For the CDR3, the DNA is TGTGCCAGCAGCGACAGGGGCGGGGAGCTGTTTTTT.

The rearrangement joins TRBV29-1 to TRBJ1-1, with 9 bases matching TRBD1. The germline V gene encodes CDR1 SQVTM and CDR2 ANQGSEA. V lost 7 bases to trimming and J lost 5 bases; unmatched junction nucleotides: 8. CDR3 length: 13 residues. CDR3: CSAWTGEGTEAFF. The DNA for the CDR3 is TGCAGCGCCTGGACAGGGGAAGGGACTGAAGCTTTCTTT.

This clone was detected once. CDR3 DNA sequence: TGTGCCAGCTCATTGACAGGGAACGAGCAGTACTTC. Amino acids: CASSLTGNEQYF. The V gene is TRBV18, the J gene TRBJ2-7; 7 bases match TRBD1. CDR3 size: 12 residues. The germline CDR1 and CDR2 sequences are KGHSH and LQKENI. V lost 5 bases and J lost 5; bases outside the gene matches: 3.

The V gene is TRBV7-6, the J gene TRBJ2-2; D uncertain. CDR1 SGHVS and CDR2 FNYEAQ come from the germline V gene. The CDR3 extends over 16 amino acids. Trimming removed 5 bases from V and 6 bases from J, with 19 bases in between. The CDR3 DNA is TGTGCCAGCAGCCCTATGTCCCCAGGTGTGGCCGGGGAGCTGTTTTTT. Amino acid sequence: CASSPMSPGVAGELFF.

J is TRBJ2-7 and V is TRBV7-2; maybe TRBD1 (6 bases). This CDR3 contains 15 residues. Germline V gives CDR1 SGHTA, CDR2 FQGNSA. Trimming left V 0 bases short and J 0 bases short, with 9 bases between. The CDR3 nucleotides are TGTGCCAGCAGCTTAGCGGGGGCAGTCTCCTACGAGCAGTACTTC. It translates to CASSLAGAVSYEQYF.

The chain joins TRBV4-1 to TRBJ1-5; D might be TRBD1 (6 bases). Trimming stripped 4 bases from V and 3 bases from J, with 22 bases between. The germline V gene has CDR1 MGHRA and CDR2 YSYEKL. CDR3 size: 18 residues. The CDR3 loop reads CASSLKIPDWTDNQPQHF. CDR3 nucleotides: TGCGCCAGCAGCCTTAAAATCCCTGATTGGACAGACAATCAGCCCCAGCATTTT.

In this sample, this clone turned up once. This chain uses TRBV13 with TRBJ2-1; 7 bases are a match to TRBD1. Germline V gene lookup returns CDR1 PRHDT and CDR2 FYEKMQ (reference sequence). The ends lost 5 bases at V and 4 bases at J; junction bases unmatched: 8. The CDR3 contains 15 residues. The CDR3 DNA reads TGTGCCAGCAGCATAACCGGGACAGAGTACAATGAGCAGTTCTTC. Translated: CASSITGTEYNEQFF. Full variable domain (remainder filled in from reference TRBV13 and TRBJ2-1): AAGVIQSPRHLIKEKRETATLKCYPIPRHDTVYWYQQGPGQDPQFLISFYEKMQSDKGSIPDRFSAQQFSDYHSELNMSSLELGDSALYFCASSITGTEYNEQFFGPGTRLTVL.